This entry describes one TCR beta chain. The sample comes from a study of blood T cell repertoires in COVID-19. V shed 5 bases and J 6 bases; nucleotides not matched to a gene: 3. Germline CDR1 is SEHNR and CDR2 is FQNEAQ (reference sequence). CDR3 length: 12 amino acids. The protocol was immunoSEQ multiplex PCR, while the TCRdb copy is restricted to in-frame clones and leaves out a portion. The table has some 170,000 clones, approximately 88% seen once. The clonotype originates from a woman older than 75 with active or convalescent COVID-19. Sequencing was performed on peripheral blood. V gene TRBV7-9 combines with J gene TRBJ1-1, with 7 bases that match TRBD1. This CDR3 reads CASSRGGAEAFF. CDR3 nucleotide sequence: TGTGCCAGCAGCCGAGGGGGCGCTGAAGCTTTCTTT.